This TCR beta chain was profiled in a study of shared clonotypes between healthy human individuals. Study as a whole: A couple of women and three men aged 18 to 49 made up the donors.

Per the authors' pipeline: Sequence data from immunoSEQ were junction-only and lacked quality scores; consequently, filtering differed. Generated by immunoSEQ multiplex PCR, the TCRdb table keeps only in-frame clones and is missing some. V and J calls and clone size are given by that table; D and trimming were obtained from the DNA. The repertoire holds approximately 2.5 million clones, with approximately 93% as singletons. Donation came from healthy HIV-negative adults that had no recent acute infections or vaccinations. Input material: naive CD4+ T cells from PBMCs. The subset: CD45RA+ positively selected. The receptor's source is a young man in good health. Some clones in this sample may be carry-over from other donors' samples.

CDR3 sequence (DNA): TGTGCCAGCAGCCCCCGAGGAGCGGGATCGAACACCGGGGAGCTGTTTTTT. Its protein product is CASSPRGAGSNTGELFF. This sequence joins TRBV9 and TRBJ2-2, with 7 bases that match TRBD2. Per germline, CDR1 SGDLS and CDR2 YYNGEE. Trimming at V came to 4 bases and at J to 0 bases, leaving 9 bases not matched to a gene. CDR3 length equals 17 residues.